This T cell receptor (beta chain) was found in a study of technical replicates of blood from four donors. The CDR3 sequence is 14 residues long. Germline-derived CDR1 and CDR2 are GTSNPN and SVGIG (reference sequence). With V trimmed by 3 bases and J by 4 bases, 5 bases remained unmatched. Data came from immunoSEQ multiplex PCR; TCRdb stores just in-frame clones and leaves some out. The sample carries some 11,000 clones, almost 80% recorded once. V and J are TRBV30 and TRBJ2-7, with 11 nucleotides matching TRBD2. This sequence was found in a human donor in good health. The material sequenced was PBMCs. The CDR3 nucleotides are TGTGCCTGGAGCCTGACTAGCGGGACTTACGAGCAGTACTTC. Its protein is CAWSLTSGTYEQYF. Using reference TRBV30 and TRBJ2-7 for the parts outside the CDR3, the full variable domain is SQTIHQWPATLVQPVGSPLSLECTVEGTSNPNLYWYRQAAGRGLQLLFYSVGIGQISSEVPQNLSASRPQDRQFILSSKKLLLSDSGFYLCAWSLTSGTYEQYFGPGTRLTVT.